The 9 T cell receptor beta chains reported below all come from one sample, sequenced in a study of shared clonotypes between healthy human individuals. Method: immunoSEQ multiplex PCR; TCRdb's copy keeps in-frame clones and lacks some. This repertoire shows around 350,000 clones, more than 60% found once; its top ten account for around 9.3%. The material sequenced was memory CD4+ T cells sorted from blood. Noted subset: CD45RA-negative fraction. These receptor sequences come from a man aged 25 to 45 in good health.

A few counts support this clone. The chain uses TRBV5-1 and TRBJ1-2; 9 nucleotides match TRBD1. The V gene's germline CDR1 is SGHRS and CDR2 YFSETQ. After removal of 3 bases from V and 2 bases from J, the junction contained 5 bases not matched to a gene. The CDR3 contains 15 residues. The CDR3 nucleotides read TGCGCCAGCAGCTCCCTGGGACAGGGCAACTATGGCTACACCTTC. Amino acid sequence: CASSSLGQGNYGYTF.

In its sample, this clone was seen a few times. The rearrangement joins TRBV2 to TRBJ2-4, with no clear D. Trimming cost V 5 bases and J 5 bases, with 10 bases left between them. From germline, CDR1 is SNHLY and CDR2 FYNNEI. There are 13 residues in the CDR3. The CDR3 here is CASSLDQQNIQYF. The DNA for the CDR3 is TGTGCCAGCAGTTTGGACCAGCAAAACATTCAGTACTTC.

A few counts support this clone. The rearrangement uses TRBV6-1 and TRBJ1-2, with D hard to call. In germline, CDR1 is MNHNS, CDR2 SASEGT. V gave up 2 bases and J gave up 6 bases, with 13 bases separating them. The CDR3 runs 14 residues. This chain's CDR3 is CASSEQQIGDGYTF. As DNA, the CDR3 is TGTGCCAGCAGTGAACAACAAATCGGGGATGGCTACACCTTC.

V is TRBV5-4 and J is TRBJ1-3; D not resolved. Deletions cut 0 bases from V and 9 bases from J, with 13 bases between. The CDR3 has 14 amino acids. Germline V gene sequence: CDR1 SGHNT, CDR2 YYREEE (reference sequence). Here the CDR3 DNA reads TGTGCCAGCAGCTTGGCAGGCGCGGCTCTCACCATATATTTT. Amino acid sequence: CASSLAGAALTIYF.

Here the CDR3 reads CASSTPLALPPYNEQFF. The CDR3 region has the DNA TGTGCCAGCAGTACCCCTCTAGCGCTCCCTCCGTACAATGAGCAGTTCTTC. V is TRBV28 and J is TRBJ2-1; D possibly corresponds to TRBD2 (6 bases). CDR3 length equals 17 residues. The V end lost 5 bases, the J end lost 4 bases, and 21 bases lay between the germline ends. The germline gives CDR1 MDHEN, CDR2 SYDVKM.

This clone was counted ten times or more. The rearrangement joins TRBV2 to TRBJ2-3; 13 bases map to TRBD2. In germline, CDR1 is SNHLY, CDR2 FYNNEI. The junction had 1 base not matched to a gene; V was cut back by 4 bases and J by 0 bases. This CDR3 has 16 amino acids. The CDR3 DNA follows: TGTGCCAGCAGTGCGGGACTAGCGGGAAGCACAGATACGCAGTATTTT. Translated: CASSAGLAGSTDTQYF.

This chain links TRBV6-6 with TRBJ2-3, with D maybe TRBD2 (6 bases). The germline V gene encodes CDR1 MNHNY and CDR2 SVGAGI (reference sequence). CDR3 length equals 15 residues. Trimming took off 6 bases at V and 2 bases at J, with 15 bases between the two ends. As DNA, the CDR3 is TGTGCCAGCAGCCCCAGCGGGTACTACACAGATACGCAGTATTTT. Encoded protein: CASSPSGYYTDTQYF.

The CDR3 spells CASSRDRTQYF. The CDR3 coding sequence is TGTGCCAGCAGCCGCGACCGAACGCAGTATTTT. The V gene is TRBV7-2, the J gene TRBJ2-3; D is ambiguous. Germline CDR1 reads SGHTA; CDR2 reads FQGNSA. Trimming removed 5 bases from V and 9 bases from J, with 9 bases in between. CDR3 size: 11 residues.

The sample holds one count of this clone. The chain has TRBV28 and TRBJ2-7; 11 bases match TRBD1. J lost 6 bases, V lost 4 bases, and 5 bases had no gene match. From germline, CDR1 is MDHEN and CDR2 SYDVKM. CDR3 length equals 14 residues. CDR3 DNA sequence: TGTGCCAGCAGTTACCGGGACAGGGGGGTCGAGCAGTACTTC. Protein product: CASSYRDRGVEQYF.